Included here is one T cell receptor beta chain sequence, with context. This sample stems from a study of T cells after yellow fever vaccination. Study-wide background: The fractions with low cell numbers were processed using SMART-Seq v4 Ultra Low Input.

TCRdb analysed the 5' RACE reads with MiXCR anew, one entry per CDR3 protein. The table has 620,000 or so distinct CDR3 sequences, roughly an eighth seen once; the top ten hold under 15%. V lost 4 bases and J 3 bases, leaving 13 bases between the germline ends. This CDR3 spans 15 amino acids. Germline-derived CDR1 and CDR2 are KGHSH and LQKENI. This clonotype was obtained from a man younger than 45 who received the YFV17D yellow fever vaccine. V is TRBV18 and J is TRBJ2-1; either TRBD1 or TRBD2 may supply D (6 bases each). Sequences were derived from PBMCs, sampled on the day of the yellow fever booster vaccination. The CDR3 loop reads CASSLQGGGYNEQFF. The CDR3 DNA reads TGTGCCAGCTCACTACAGGGAGGAGGCTACAATGAGCAGTTCTTC.